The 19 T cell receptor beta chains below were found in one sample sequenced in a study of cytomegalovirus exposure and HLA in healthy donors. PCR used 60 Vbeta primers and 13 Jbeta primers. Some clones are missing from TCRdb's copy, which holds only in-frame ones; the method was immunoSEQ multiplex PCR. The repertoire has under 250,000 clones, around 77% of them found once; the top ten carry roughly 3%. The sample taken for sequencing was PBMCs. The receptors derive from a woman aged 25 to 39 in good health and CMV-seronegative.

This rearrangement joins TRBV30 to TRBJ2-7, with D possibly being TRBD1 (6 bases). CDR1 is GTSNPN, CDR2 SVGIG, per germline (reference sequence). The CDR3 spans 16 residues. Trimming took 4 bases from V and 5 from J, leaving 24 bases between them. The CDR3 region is CAWNTKYTLEGDEQYF. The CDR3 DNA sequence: TGTGCCTGGAATACAAAGTACACCCTTGAGGGGGACGAGCAGTACTTC.

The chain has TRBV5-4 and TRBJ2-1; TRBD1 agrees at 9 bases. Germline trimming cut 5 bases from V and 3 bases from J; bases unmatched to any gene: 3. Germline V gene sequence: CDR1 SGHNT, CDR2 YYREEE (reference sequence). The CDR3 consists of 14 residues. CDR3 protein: CASSRQGVYNEQFF. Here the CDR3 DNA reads TGTGCCAGCAGTAGACAGGGGGTCTACAATGAGCAGTTCTTC.

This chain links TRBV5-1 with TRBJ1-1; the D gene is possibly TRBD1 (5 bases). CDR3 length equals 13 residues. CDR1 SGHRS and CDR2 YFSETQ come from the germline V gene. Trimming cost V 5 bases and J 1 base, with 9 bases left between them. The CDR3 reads CASRFTGNTEAFF. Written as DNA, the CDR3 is TGCGCCAGCAGATTTACAGGGAACACTGAAGCTTTCTTT.

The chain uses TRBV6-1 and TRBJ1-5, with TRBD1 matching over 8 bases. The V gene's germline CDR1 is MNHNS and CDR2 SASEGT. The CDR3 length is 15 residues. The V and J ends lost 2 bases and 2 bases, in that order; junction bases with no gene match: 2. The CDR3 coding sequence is TGTGCCAGCAGTGAACAACAGGGGGGCAATCAGCCCCAGCATTTT. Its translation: CASSEQQGGNQPQHF.

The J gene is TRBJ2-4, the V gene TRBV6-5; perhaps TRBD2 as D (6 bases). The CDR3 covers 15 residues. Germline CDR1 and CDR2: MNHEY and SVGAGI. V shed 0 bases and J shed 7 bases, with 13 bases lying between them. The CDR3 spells CASSYSNGGRNIQYF. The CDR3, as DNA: TGTGCCAGCAGTTACTCGAATGGGGGGAGGAACATTCAGTACTTC.

The CDR3 loop is CASSLGPPGQGSYEQYF. The CDR3 DNA follows: TGCGCCAGCAGCCTGGGACCTCCGGGACAGGGATCCTACGAGCAGTACTTC. The rearrangement uses TRBV4-1 and TRBJ2-7; the match to TRBD1 covers 9 bases. With 4 bases clipped from V and 1 base from J, the junction kept 11 bases outside the gene matches. This CDR3 is 17 amino acids long. CDR1 is MGHRA and CDR2 is YSYEKL in the germline V gene.

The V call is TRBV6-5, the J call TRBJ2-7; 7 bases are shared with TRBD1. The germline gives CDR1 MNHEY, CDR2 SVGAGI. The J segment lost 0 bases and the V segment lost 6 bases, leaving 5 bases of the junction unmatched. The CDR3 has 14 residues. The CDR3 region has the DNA TGTGCCAGCAGCGCCGGGACAGCCTCCTACGAGCAGTACTTC. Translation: CASSAGTASYEQYF.

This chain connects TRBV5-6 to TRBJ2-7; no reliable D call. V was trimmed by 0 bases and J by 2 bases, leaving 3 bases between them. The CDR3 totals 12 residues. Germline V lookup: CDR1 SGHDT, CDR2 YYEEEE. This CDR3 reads CASSLDTYEQYF. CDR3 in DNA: TGTGCCAGCAGCTTGGACACCTACGAGCAGTACTTC.

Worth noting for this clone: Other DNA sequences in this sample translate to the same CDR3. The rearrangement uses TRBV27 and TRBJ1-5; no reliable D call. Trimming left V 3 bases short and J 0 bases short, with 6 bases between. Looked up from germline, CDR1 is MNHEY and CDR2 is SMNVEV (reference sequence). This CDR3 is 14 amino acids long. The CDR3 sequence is CASSFGGSNQPQHF. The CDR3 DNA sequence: TGTGCCAGCAGTTTCGGCGGTAGCAATCAGCCCCAGCATTTT.

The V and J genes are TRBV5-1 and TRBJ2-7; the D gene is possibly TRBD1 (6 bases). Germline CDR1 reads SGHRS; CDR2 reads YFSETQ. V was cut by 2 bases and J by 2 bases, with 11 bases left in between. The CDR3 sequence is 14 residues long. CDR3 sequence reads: CASSLRQGPYEQYF. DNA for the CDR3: TGCGCCAGCAGCTTAAGGCAGGGGCCCTACGAGCAGTACTTC.

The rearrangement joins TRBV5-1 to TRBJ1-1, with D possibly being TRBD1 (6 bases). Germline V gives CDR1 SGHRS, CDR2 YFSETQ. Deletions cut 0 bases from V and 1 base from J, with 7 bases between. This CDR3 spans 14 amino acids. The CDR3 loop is CASSLDRENTEAFF. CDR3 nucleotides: TGCGCCAGCAGCTTGGACAGGGAGAACACTGAAGCTTTCTTT.

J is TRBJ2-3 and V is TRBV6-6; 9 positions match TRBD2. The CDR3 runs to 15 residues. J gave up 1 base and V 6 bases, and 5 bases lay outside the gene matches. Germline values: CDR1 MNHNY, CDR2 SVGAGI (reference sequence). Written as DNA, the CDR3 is TGTGCCAGCAGGCAAGCGGGGGGTGGCACAGATACGCAGTATTTT. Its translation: CASRQAGGGTDTQYF.

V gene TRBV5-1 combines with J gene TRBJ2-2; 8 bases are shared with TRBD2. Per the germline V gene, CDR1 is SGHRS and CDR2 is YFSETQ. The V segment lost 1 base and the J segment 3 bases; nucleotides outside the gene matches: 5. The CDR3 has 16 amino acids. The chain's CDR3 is CASSLRASGYTGELFF. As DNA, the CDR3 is TGCGCCAGCAGCTTGCGGGCTAGCGGGTACACCGGGGAGCTGTTTTTT.

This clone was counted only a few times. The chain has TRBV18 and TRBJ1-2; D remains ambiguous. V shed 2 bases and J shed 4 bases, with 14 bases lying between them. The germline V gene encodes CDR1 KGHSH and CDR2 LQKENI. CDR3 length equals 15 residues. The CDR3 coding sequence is TGTGCCAGCTCACCAAACGGGTTGAGTGGCTATGGCTACACCTTC. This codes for CASSPNGLSGYGYTF.

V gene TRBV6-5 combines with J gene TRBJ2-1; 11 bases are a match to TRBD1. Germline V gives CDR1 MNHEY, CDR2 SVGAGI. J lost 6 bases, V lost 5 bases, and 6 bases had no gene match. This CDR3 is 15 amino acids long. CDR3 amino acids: CASSRGQGGSNEQFF. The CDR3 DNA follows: TGTGCCAGCAGTCGGGGACAGGGGGGATCCAATGAGCAGTTCTTC.

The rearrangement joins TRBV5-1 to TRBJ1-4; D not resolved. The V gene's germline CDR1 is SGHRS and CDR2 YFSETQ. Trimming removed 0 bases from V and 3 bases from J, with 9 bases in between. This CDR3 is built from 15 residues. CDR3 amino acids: CASSLAPGPNEKLFF. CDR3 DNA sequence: TGCGCCAGCAGCTTGGCGCCGGGTCCTAATGAAAAACTGTTTTTT.

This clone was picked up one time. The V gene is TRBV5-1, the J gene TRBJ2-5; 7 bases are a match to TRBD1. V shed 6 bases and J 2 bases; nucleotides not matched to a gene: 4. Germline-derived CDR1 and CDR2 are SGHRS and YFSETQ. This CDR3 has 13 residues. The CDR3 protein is CASTLQGQETQYF. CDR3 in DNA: TGCGCCAGCACTTTACAGGGGCAAGAGACCCAGTACTTC. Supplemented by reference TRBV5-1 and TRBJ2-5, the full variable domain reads KAGVTQTPRYLIKTRGQQVTLSCSPISGHRSVSWYQQTPGQGLQFLFEYFSETQRNKGNFPGRFSGRQFSNSRSEMNVSTLELGDSALYLCASTLQGQETQYFGPGTRLLVL.

CDR3 nucleotides: TGTGCCAGTAGTATTGAAGGACTTACTAACTATGGCTACACCTTC. Its translation is CASSIEGLTNYGYTF. This chain links TRBV19 with TRBJ1-2; unclear D gene. Germline V gene sequence: CDR1 LNHDA, CDR2 SQIVND (reference sequence). CDR3 length: 15 amino acids. V shed 3 bases and J shed 0 bases, with 11 bases lying between them.

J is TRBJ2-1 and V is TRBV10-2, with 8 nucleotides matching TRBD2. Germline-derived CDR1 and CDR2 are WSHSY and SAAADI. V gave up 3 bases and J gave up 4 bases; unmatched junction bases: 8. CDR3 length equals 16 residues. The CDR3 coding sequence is TGCGCCAGCAGTGACACGGCGGGGGGCCCTTACAATGAGCAGTTCTTC. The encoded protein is CASSDTAGGPYNEQFF.